Shown below are 8 T cell receptor beta chains from a single sample sequenced in a study of T and B cells in COVID-19 patients. From blood, roughly 250-550 ng of genomic DNA served as TRB template. BIOMED2 TRB-A/B primer pools were used in multiplex TRB PCR. A single record per CDR3 protein comes from TCRdb applying MiXCR to the multiplex PCR reads. The profile shows some 15,000 distinct CDR3 sequences, roughly a quarter of them singletons. Source material: blood. The source is a human donor who had recovered from COVID-19.

The rearrangement links TRBV5-1 to TRBJ1-5; the D is unclear. CDR3 length equals 14 residues. V gave up 4 bases and J gave up 1 base, with 9 bases separating them. Germline V gene sequence: CDR1 SGHRS, CDR2 YFSETQ. The CDR3 DNA reads as TGCGCCAGCAGCCCGGACGAGAGCAATCAGCCCCAGCATTTT. It translates to CASSPDESNQPQHF.

This sequence joins TRBV7-9 and TRBJ2-5; D is unresolved. Per the germline V gene, CDR1 is SEHNR and CDR2 is FQNEAQ (reference sequence). The CDR3 is 14 amino acids. Trimming stripped 2 bases from V and 8 bases from J, with 15 bases between. Here the CDR3 DNA reads TGTGCCAGCAGCTTATTGGGCGGAGAGCCAACCCAGTACTTC. Translated, it gives CASSLLGGEPTQYF. Together with reference TRBV7-9 and TRBJ2-5, the CDR3 gives the full variable domain: DTGVSQNPRHKITKRGQNVTFRCDPISEHNRLYWYRQTLGQGPEFLTYFQNEAQLEKSRLLSDRFSAERPKGSFSTLEIQRTEQGDSAMYLCASSLLGGEPTQYFGPGTRLLVL.

This clonotype has a handful of counts. The rearrangement links TRBV18 to TRBJ1-2; 9 positions agree with TRBD1. Germline loops: CDR1 KGHSH, CDR2 LQKENI. CDR3 length equals 16 residues. The ends lost 1 base at V and 2 bases at J; junction bases unmatched: 5. Here the CDR3 DNA reads TGTGCCAGCTCACCACGAAAAGGACAGGGGAACTATGGCTACACCTTC. Protein sequence: CASSPRKGQGNYGYTF.

This clonotype was seen only a few times. V is TRBV6-5 and J is TRBJ1-2; D is unclear. The germline V and J ends were trimmed by 3 bases and 4 bases, with 9 bases remaining between them. The CDR3 is 13 residues long. CDR1 is MNHEY and CDR2 is SVGAGI in the germline V gene. The CDR3 coding sequence is TGTGCCAGCAGTTATGAAGGCCTCTATGGCTACACCTTC. Its translation is CASSYEGLYGYTF.

This chain uses TRBV10-3 with TRBJ2-1; D uncertain. Per germline, CDR1 ENHRY and CDR2 SYGVKD. V was cut by 2 bases and J by 0 bases, with 2 bases left in between. CDR3 length: 13 residues. The CDR3 region is CAISEGSYNEQFF. The DNA of the CDR3 is TGTGCCATCAGTGAGGGCTCCTACAATGAGCAGTTCTTC.

In its sample, this clonotype is medium-sized. The chain couples TRBV19 to TRBJ1-5; 10 bases fit TRBD1. The ends lost 1 base at V and 13 bases at J; junction bases unmatched: 4. The CDR3 is 13 amino acids. CDR1 and CDR2 from the germline V gene are LNHDA and SQIVND (reference sequence). The CDR3 reads CASSIAGTGVQHF. CDR3 DNA: TGTGCCAGTAGTATAGCCGGGACAGGGGTGCAGCATTTT.

This clonotype turned up a few times. The chain couples TRBV19 to TRBJ1-5; D may be TRBD1 (6 bases). CDR3 length: 19 residues. The germline V gene encodes CDR1 LNHDA and CDR2 SQIVND (reference sequence). Trimming left V 5 bases short and J 0 bases short, with 23 bases between. CDR3 coding DNA: TGTGCCAGTAGTGTACCCGCCAGGGGCCCCGAAGTTAGCAATCAGCCCCAGCATTTT. Translated, it gives CASSVPARGPEVSNQPQHF.

Many counts were recorded for this clonotype. This sequence joins TRBV30 and TRBJ1-4; unclear D gene. The CDR3 is 14 residues long. Trimming cost V 1 base and J 0 bases, with 6 bases left between them. Per germline, CDR1 GTSNPN and CDR2 SVGIG (reference sequence). DNA for the CDR3: TGTGCCTGGAGTGCGGGGTCAACTAATGAAAAACTGTTTTTT. It yields the protein CAWSAGSTNEKLFF.